One sample yielded the 11 T cell receptor beta chains listed below, sequenced in a study of cytomegalovirus exposure and HLA in healthy donors. Amplification used 60 Vbeta primers and 13 Jbeta primers. Method: immunoSEQ multiplex PCR; TCRdb's copy keeps in-frame clones and lacks some. Listed are roughly 120,000 clones; about 2% falls within the top ten. Source material: PBMCs. The receptors originated from a middle-aged man in good health and CMV-seronegative.

The chain joins TRBV7-6 to TRBJ2-7; 7 nucleotides match TRBD1. This CDR3 contains 15 residues. V shed 1 base and J 1 base; nucleotides not matched to a gene: 4. Germline loops: CDR1 SGHVS, CDR2 FNYEAQ. The CDR3 DNA reads as TGTGCCAGCAGCTTAGGACAGGGCACGTCCTACGAGCAGTACTTC. Its translation is CASSLGQGTSYEQYF.

With regard to this clone: The junction shows a germline mismatch at one end, possibly a read error. CDR3 DNA sequence: TGTGCCAGCAGCCCGTACATGGGGGGTACTAAAGACTTC. Its protein product is CASSPYMGGTKDF. The rearrangement links TRBV7-6 to TRBJ2-7; D may be TRBD2 (6 bases). The CDR3 length is 13 residues. Germline V lookup: CDR1 SGHVS, CDR2 FNYEAQ. Full variable domain (missing parts from reference TRBV7-6 and TRBJ2-7): GAGVSQSPRYKVTKRGQDVALRCDPISGHVSLYWYRQALGQGPEFLTYFNYEAQQDKSGLPNDRFSAERPEGSISTLTIQRTEQRDSAMYRCASSPYMGGTKDFGPGTRLTVT.

In DNA form, the CDR3 reads TGTGCCAGCAGCGTAGCAGCGGGTCCTGCCTACGAGCAGTACTTC. It codes for CASSVAAGPAYEQYF. The chain combines TRBV9 with TRBJ2-7, with D possibly being TRBD2 (6 bases). CDR1 and CDR2 (germline): SGDLS, YYNGEE. The CDR3 extends over 15 amino acids. V was cut by 0 bases and J by 2 bases, with 12 bases left in between.

The chain has TRBV4-1 and TRBJ2-1; D not certain. Germline loops: CDR1 MGHRA, CDR2 YSYEKL. The CDR3 has 16 residues. Deletions cut 6 bases from V and 0 bases from J, with 15 bases between. CDR3 loop: CASRTSDLSSYNEQFF. The CDR3 nucleotides are TGCGCCAGCAGAACAAGCGACTTGAGCTCCTACAATGAGCAGTTCTTC.

The chain has TRBV4-3 and TRBJ2-3; D possibly corresponds to TRBD2 (5 bases). CDR1 is LGHNA and CDR2 is YSLEER in the germline V gene. V was clipped by 0 bases and J by 1 base, with 5 bases between them. The CDR3 loop spans 14 amino acids. CDR3: CASSQDGGTDTQYF. CDR3 DNA: TGCGCCAGCAGCCAAGACGGGGGCACAGATACGCAGTATTTT.

The rearrangement links TRBV11-2 to TRBJ1-1; tentatively, D is TRBD1 (6 bases). The CDR3 is made up of 15 amino acids. Germline V gives CDR1 SGHAT, CDR2 FQNNGV. V was cut by 2 bases and J by 4 bases, with 14 bases left in between. CDR3 nucleotide sequence: TGTGCCAGCAGCTTAAGGGGGTCGGCAGGCACTGAAGCTTTCTTT. It codes for CASSLRGSAGTEAFF.

The chain has TRBV6-1 and TRBJ1-1, with TRBD1 matching 8 bases. V trimming: 6 bases; J trimming: 4 bases; junction bases outside the gene matches: 7. The CDR3 totals 14 residues. CDR1 and CDR2 from the germline V gene are MNHNS and SASEGT. CDR3 region: CASRAGGDGTEAFF. The CDR3 DNA follows: TGTGCCAGCAGGGCAGGGGGCGACGGCACTGAAGCTTTCTTT.

This chain connects TRBV7-9 to TRBJ1-3, with TRBD1 matching over 10 bases. The ends lost 0 bases at V and 0 bases at J; junction bases unmatched: 8. This CDR3 has 19 amino acids. Per germline, CDR1 SEHNR and CDR2 FQNEAQ (reference sequence). The DNA for the CDR3 is TGTGCCAGCAGCTTAGCGCTCGGGACAGGGGCCCTCTCTGGAAACACCATATATTTT. The encoded protein is CASSLALGTGALSGNTIYF.

V is TRBV2 and J is TRBJ2-3; 13 bases match TRBD2. The CDR3 length is 12 residues. CDR1 and CDR2 from the germline V gene are SNHLY and FYNNEI. The junction had 3 bases not matched to a gene; V was cut back by 4 bases and J by 14 bases. CDR3 residues: CASSALAGGRYF. CDR3 nucleotides: TGTGCCAGCAGTGCACTAGCGGGGGGGAGGTATTTT.

The rearrangement links TRBV10-3 to TRBJ2-3; D is possibly TRBD1 (5 bases). The CDR3 extends over 13 amino acids. Trimming removed 5 bases from V and 1 base from J, with 7 bases in between. Germline values: CDR1 ENHRY, CDR2 SYGVKD. In DNA, the CDR3 is TGTGCCATCAGTACAGGACGCACAGATACGCAGTATTTT. It is translated as CAISTGRTDTQYF.

The gene calls are TRBV25-1 and TRBJ1-1; D unclear. This CDR3 has 14 amino acids. Trimming cost V 5 bases and J 4 bases, with 14 bases left between them. From germline, CDR1 is MGHDK and CDR2 SYGVNS. The CDR3 coding sequence is TGTGCCAGCAGTCCGACTCCCACGTCCACTGAAGCTTTCTTT. It yields the protein CASSPTPTSTEAFF.